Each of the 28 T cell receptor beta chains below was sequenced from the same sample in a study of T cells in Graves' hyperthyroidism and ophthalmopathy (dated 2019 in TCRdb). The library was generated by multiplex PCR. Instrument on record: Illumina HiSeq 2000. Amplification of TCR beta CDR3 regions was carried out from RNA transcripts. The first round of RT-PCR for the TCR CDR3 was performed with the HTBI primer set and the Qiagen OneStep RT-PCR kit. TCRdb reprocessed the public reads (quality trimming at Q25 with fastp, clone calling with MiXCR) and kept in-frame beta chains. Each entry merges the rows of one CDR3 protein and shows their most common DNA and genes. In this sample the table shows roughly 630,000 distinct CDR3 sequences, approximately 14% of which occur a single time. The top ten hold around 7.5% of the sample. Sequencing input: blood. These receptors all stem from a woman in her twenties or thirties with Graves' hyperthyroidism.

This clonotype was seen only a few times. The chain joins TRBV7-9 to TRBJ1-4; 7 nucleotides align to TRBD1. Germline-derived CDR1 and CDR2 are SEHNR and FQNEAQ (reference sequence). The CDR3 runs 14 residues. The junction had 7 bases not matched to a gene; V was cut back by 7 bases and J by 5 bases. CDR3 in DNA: TGTGCCAGCATCGGACAGGCGTTGAATGAAAAACTGTTTTTT. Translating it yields CASIGQALNEKLFF.

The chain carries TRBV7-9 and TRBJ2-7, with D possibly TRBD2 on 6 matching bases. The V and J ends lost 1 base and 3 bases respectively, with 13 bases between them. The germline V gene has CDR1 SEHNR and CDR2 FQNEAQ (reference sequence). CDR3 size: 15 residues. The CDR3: CASSLEGLPLYEQYF. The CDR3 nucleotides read TGTGCCAGCAGCTTAGAGGGACTCCCCCTCTACGAGCAGTACTTC.

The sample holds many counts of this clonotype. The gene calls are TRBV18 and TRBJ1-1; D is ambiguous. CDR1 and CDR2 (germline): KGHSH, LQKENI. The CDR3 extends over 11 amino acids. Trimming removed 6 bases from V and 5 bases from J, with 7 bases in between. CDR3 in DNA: TGTGCCAGCTCGGGTATGACTGAAGCTTTCTTT. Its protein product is CASSGMTEAFF.

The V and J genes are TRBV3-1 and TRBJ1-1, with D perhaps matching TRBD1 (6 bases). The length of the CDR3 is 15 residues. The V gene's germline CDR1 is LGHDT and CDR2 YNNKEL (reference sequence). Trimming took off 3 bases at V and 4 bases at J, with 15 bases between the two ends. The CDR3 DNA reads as TGTGCCAGCAGCCATAAGAAGGCCAGGGGCACTGAAGCTTTCTTT. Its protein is CASSHKKARGTEAFF. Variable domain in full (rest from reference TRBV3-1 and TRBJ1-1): DTAVSQTPKYLVTQMGNDKSIKCEQNLGHDTMYWYKQDSKKFLKIMFSYNNKELIINETVPNRFSPKSPDKAHLNLHINSLELGDSAVYFCASSHKKARGTEAFFGQGTRLTVV.

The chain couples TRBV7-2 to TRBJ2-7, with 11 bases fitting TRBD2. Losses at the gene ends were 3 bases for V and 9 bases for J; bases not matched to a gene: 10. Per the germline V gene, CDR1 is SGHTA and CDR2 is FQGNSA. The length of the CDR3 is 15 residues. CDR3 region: CASSLLAGGAERQYF. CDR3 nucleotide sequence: TGTGCCAGCAGCTTGCTAGCGGGAGGAGCGGAGCGGCAGTACTTC.

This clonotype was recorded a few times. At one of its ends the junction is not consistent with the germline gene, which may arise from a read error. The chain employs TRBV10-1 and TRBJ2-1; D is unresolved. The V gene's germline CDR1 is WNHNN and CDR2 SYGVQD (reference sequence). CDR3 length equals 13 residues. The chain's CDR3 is CANPQSTLDEQFF. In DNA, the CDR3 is TGTGCCAACCCACAAAGCACCTTGGATGAGCAGTTCTTC.

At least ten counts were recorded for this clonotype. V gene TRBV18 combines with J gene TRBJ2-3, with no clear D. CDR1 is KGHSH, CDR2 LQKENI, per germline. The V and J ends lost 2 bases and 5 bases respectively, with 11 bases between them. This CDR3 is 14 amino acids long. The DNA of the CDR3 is TGTGCCAGCTCACCATCCCCGACCAGAGATACGCAGTATTTT. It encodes CASSPSPTRDTQYF.

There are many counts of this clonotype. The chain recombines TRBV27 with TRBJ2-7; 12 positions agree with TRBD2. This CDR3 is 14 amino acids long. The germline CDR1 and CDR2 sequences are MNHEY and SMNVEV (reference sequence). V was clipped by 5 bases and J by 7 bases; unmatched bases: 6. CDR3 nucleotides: TGTGCCAGCAGTCCAGGACTAGCGGGACGGGAGCAGTACTTC. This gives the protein CASSPGLAGREQYF.

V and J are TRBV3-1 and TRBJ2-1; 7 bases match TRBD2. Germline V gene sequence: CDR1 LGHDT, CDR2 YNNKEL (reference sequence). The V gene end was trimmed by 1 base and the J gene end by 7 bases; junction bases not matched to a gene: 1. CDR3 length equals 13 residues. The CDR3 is CASSQGGGNEQFF. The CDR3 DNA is TGTGCCAGCAGCCAAGGCGGGGGTAATGAGCAGTTCTTC.

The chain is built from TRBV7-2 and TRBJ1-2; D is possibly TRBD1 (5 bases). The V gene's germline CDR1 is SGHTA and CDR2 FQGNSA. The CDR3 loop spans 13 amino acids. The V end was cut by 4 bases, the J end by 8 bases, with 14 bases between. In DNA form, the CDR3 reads TGTGCCAGCAGCTCAGGGCAGGGTTGGGGCTACACCTTC. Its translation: CASSSGQGWGYTF.

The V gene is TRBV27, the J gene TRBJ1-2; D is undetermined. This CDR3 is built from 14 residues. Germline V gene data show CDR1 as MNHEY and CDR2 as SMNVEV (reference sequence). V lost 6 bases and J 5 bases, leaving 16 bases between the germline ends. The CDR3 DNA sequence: TGTGCCAGCAGCCCGGACCCCAGGAGATATGGCTACACCTTC. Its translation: CASSPDPRRYGYTF.

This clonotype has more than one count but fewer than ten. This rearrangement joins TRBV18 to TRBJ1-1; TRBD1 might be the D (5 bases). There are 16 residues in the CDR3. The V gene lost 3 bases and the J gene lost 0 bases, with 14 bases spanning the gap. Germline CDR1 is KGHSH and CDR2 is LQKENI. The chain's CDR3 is CASSPLWDVLNTEAFF. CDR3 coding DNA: TGTGCCAGCTCACCCTTATGGGACGTATTGAACACTGAAGCTTTCTTT.

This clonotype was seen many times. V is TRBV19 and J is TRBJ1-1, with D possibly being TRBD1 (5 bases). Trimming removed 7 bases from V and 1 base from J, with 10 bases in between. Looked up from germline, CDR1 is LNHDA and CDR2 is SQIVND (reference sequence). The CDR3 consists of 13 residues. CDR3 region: CASIDSPNTEAFF. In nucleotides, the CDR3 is TGTGCCAGTATTGACAGCCCGAACACTGAAGCTTTCTTT.

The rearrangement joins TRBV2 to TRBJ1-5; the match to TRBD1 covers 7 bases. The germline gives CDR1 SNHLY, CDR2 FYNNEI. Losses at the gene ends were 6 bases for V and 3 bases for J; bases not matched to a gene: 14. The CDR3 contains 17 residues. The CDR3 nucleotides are TGTGCCAGCAGCGCCCCGGCTGGGGACAGACACAATCAGCCCCAGCATTTT. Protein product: CASSAPAGDRHNQPQHF.

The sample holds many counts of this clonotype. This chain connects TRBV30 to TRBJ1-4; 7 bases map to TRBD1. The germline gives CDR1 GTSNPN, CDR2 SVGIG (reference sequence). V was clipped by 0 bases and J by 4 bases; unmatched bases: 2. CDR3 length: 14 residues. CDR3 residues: CAWSVHRGNEKLFF. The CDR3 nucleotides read TGTGCCTGGAGTGTTCACAGGGGTAATGAAAAACTGTTTTTT.

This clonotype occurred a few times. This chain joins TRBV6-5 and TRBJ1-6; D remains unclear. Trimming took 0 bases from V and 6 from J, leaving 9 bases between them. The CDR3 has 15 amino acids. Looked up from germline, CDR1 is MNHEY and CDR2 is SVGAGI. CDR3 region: CASSYSPEFNSPLHF. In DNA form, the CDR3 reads TGTGCCAGCAGTTACTCTCCGGAGTTTAATTCACCCCTCCACTTT.

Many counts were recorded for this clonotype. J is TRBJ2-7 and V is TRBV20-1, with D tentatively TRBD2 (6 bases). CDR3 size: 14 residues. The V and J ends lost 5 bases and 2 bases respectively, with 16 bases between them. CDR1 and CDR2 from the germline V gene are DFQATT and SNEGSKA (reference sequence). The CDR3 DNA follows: TGCAGTGCTTCAACGGGACTGGAACCCTACGAGCAGTACTTC. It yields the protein CSASTGLEPYEQYF.

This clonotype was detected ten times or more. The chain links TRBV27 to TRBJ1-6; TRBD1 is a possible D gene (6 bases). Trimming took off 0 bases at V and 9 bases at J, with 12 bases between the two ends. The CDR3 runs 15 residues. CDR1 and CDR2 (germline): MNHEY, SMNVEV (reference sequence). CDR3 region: CASSLSTGGGSPLHF. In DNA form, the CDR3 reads TGTGCCAGCAGTTTATCGACAGGCGGCGGTTCACCCCTCCACTTT.

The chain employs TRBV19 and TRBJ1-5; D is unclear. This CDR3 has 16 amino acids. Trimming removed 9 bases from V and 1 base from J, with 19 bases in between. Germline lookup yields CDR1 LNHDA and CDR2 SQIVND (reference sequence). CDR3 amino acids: CASRRAQSTSNQPQHF. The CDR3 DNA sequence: TGTGCCAGCCGAAGGGCCCAGTCGACCAGCAATCAGCCCCAGCATTTT.

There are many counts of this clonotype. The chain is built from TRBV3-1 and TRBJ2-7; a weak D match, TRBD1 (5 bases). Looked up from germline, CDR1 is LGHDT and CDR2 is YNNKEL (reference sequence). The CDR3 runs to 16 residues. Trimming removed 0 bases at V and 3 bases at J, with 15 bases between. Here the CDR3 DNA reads TGTGCCAGCAGCCAAGATCTCGTGGCAGGGATCTACGAGCAGTACTTC. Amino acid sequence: CASSQDLVAGIYEQYF.

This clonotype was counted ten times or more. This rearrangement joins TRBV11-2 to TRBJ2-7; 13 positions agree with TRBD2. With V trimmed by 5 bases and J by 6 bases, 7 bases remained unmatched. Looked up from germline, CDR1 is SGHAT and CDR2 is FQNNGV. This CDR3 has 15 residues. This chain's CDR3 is CASSDGLAGVSEQYF. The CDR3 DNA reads TGTGCCAGCAGCGACGGACTAGCGGGAGTTTCCGAGCAGTACTTC. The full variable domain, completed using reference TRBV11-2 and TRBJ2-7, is EAGVAQSPRYKIIEKRQSVAFWCNPISGHATLYWYQQILGQGPKLLIQFQNNGVVDDSQLPKDRFSAERLKGVDSTLKIQPAKLEDSAVYLCASSDGLAGVSEQYFGPGTRLTVT.

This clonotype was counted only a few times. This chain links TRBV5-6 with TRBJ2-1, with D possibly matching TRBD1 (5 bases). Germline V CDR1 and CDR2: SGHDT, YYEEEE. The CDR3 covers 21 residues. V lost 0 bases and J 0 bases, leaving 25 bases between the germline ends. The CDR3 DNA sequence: TGTGCCAGCAGCTTGGTCTTCCGGGCAGGGCAAGCGAAGAGCTCCTACAATGAGCAGTTCTTC. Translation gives CASSLVFRAGQAKSSYNEQFF.

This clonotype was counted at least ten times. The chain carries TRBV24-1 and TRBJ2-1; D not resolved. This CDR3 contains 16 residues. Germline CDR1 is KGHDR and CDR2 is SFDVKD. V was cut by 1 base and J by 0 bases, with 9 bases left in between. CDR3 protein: CATSDFGVSSYNEQFF. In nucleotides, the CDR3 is TGTGCCACCAGTGATTTTGGGGTCAGCTCCTACAATGAGCAGTTCTTC.

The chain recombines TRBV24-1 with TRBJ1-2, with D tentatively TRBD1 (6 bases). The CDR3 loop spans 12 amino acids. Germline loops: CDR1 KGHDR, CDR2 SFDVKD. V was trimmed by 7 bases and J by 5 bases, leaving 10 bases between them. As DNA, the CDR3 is TGTGCCACCAGCGACAGGACGTATGGCTACACCTTC. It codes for CATSDRTYGYTF.

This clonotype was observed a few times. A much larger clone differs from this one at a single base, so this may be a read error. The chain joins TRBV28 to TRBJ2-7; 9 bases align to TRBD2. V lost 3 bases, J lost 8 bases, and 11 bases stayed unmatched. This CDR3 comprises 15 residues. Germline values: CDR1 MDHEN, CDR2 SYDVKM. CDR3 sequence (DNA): TGTGCCAGCAGTTTCTTGGGACTAGCTGAGTACAAGCAGTACTTC. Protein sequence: CASSFLGLAEYKQYF.

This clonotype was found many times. The CDR3 DNA reads TGTGCCAGCAGTGCCCTAGCGGGAGGGTTGTTGAATGAGCAGTTCTTC. Translating it yields CASSALAGGLLNEQFF. This chain links TRBV28 with TRBJ2-1; 12 positions agree with TRBD2. Germline lookup yields CDR1 MDHEN and CDR2 SYDVKM. The CDR3 has 16 residues. V dropped 5 bases and J dropped 7; count of bases not matched to a gene: 9.

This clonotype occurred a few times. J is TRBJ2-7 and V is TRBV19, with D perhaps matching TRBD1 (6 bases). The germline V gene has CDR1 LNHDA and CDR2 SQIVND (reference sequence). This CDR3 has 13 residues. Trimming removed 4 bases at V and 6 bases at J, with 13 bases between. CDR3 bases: TGTGCCAGTAGTACCAGACAGGTACCCGAGCAGTACTTC. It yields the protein CASSTRQVPEQYF.

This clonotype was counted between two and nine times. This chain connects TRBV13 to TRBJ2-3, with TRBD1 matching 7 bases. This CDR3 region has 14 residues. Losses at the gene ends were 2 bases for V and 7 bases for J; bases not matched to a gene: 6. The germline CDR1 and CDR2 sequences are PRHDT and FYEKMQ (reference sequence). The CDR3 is CASSLRDRLYTQYF. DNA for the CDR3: TGTGCCAGCAGCTTAAGGGACAGACTATATACGCAGTATTTT. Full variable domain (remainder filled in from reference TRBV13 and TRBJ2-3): AAGVIQSPRHLIKEKRETATLKCYPIPRHDTVYWYQQGPGQDPQFLISFYEKMQSDKGSIPDRFSAQQFSDYHSELNMSSLELGDSALYFCASSLRDRLYTQYFGPGTRLTVL.